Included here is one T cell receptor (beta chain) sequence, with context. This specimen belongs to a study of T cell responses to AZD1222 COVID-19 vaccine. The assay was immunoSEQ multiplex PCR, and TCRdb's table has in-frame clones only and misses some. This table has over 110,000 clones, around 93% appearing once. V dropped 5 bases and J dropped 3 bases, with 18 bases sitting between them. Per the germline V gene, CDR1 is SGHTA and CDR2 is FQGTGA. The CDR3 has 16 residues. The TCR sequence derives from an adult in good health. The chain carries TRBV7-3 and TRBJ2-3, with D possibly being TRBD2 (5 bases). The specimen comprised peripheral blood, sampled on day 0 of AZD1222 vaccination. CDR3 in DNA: TGTGCCAGCAGCCCCGTTCCCCGTGGAGGTACAGATACGCAGTATTTT. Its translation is CASSPVPRGGTDTQYF.